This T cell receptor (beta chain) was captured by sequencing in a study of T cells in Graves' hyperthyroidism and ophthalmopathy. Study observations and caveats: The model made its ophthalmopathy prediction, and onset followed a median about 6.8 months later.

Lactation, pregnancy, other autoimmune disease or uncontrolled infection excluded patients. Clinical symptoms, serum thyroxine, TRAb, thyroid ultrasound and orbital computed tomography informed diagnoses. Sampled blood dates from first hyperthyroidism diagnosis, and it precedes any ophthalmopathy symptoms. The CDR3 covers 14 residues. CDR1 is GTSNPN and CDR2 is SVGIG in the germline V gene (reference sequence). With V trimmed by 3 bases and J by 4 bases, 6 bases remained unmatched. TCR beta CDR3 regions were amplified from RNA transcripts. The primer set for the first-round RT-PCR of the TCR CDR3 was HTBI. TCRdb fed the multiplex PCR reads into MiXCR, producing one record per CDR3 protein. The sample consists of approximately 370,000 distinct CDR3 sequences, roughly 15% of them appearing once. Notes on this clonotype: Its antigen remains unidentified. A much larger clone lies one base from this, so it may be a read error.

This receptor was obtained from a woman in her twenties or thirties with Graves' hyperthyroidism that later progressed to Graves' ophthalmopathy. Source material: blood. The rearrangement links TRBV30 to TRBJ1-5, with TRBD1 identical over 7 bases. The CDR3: CAWRVGGGNQPQHF. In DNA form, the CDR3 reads TGTGCCTGGAGGGTAGGGGGCGGGAATCAGCCCCAGCATTTT.